The clone carrying this T cell receptor beta chain appeared a few times. Its antigen is unidentified. The V gene's germline CDR1 is SGHRS and CDR2 YFSETQ. Trimming removed 5 bases from V and 0 bases from J, with 14 bases in between. This CDR3 region has 15 residues. The data originate from a study of immune heterogeneity within non-small cell lung tumors. About the study: Histology included a few squamous cell carcinomas, roughly eleven non-squamous carcinomas and 1 unspecified tumor.

General observations from the study: A moderate but significant correlation was observed between local T-cell clonality and local tumor mutational burden (R approximately 0.34). Site-unique high-frequency clones occurred alongside identical dominant CDR3 beta clonotypes that recurred across tumor sites within a patient.

The starting template was genomic DNA from bulk tumor, roughly 610 ng per sample. During surgery, several far-apart biopsies were obtained from every primary tumor. The study cohort was described as untreated, and its members had newly diagnosed non-small cell lung cancer. They went on to have curative surgery. Individuals who provided samples were patients with newly diagnosed non-small cell lung cancer who were having surgery with curative intent. TCR beta CDR3 was amplified by multiplex PCR using 32 V and 13 J primers. Each CDR3 protein is one row after TCRdb ran MiXCR on the multiplex PCR reads. The table lists approximately 3,500 distinct CDR3 sequences, 25% to 35% of them singletons.

The TCR originated in a man between 60 and 75 years old with non-small cell lung cancer. The chain joins TRBV5-1 to TRBJ2-5; D is possibly TRBD1 or TRBD2 (5 bases each). The sequenced material came from lung tumor tissue. The CDR3 protein is CASSSVGPNQETQYF. The CDR3 DNA is TGCGCCAGCAGTTCGGTGGGACCGAACCAAGAGACCCAGTACTTC.